The 5 T cell receptor beta chains below come from one sample, sequenced in a study of neurological immune-mediated disorders. One entry per CDR3 protein, called by TCRdb with MiXCR from the 5' RACE reads. The profile covers about 66,000 distinct CDR3 sequences, with about 4% appearing a single time and approximately 1.2% taken by the ten largest. The sequenced sample was PBMCs. Every receptor here comes from a young man with multiple sclerosis.

In its sample, this clonotype was seen a few times. V usage is TRBV4-1 and J usage is TRBJ2-1, with D unclear. Trimming shortened V by 2 bases and J by 5 bases, and 1 base separated the two germline ends. The germline V gene encodes CDR1 MGHRA and CDR2 YSYEKL. There are 11 residues in the CDR3. The CDR3 spells CASSQHNEQFF. The DNA of the CDR3 is TGCGCCAGCAGCCAACACAATGAGCAGTTCTTC.

V is TRBV15 and J is TRBJ1-6; TRBD1 is a possible D gene (5 bases). This CDR3 has 15 residues. With 1 base removed from V and 9 bases from J, the gap between germline ends came to 13 bases. Germline V lookup: CDR1 LNHNV, CDR2 YYDKDF (reference sequence). CDR3 protein: CATSRVGTTASPLHF. The CDR3 DNA is TGTGCCACCAGCAGAGTGGGCACGACAGCTTCACCCCTCCACTTT.

This clonotype was picked up many times. The chain has TRBV4-1 and TRBJ1-6; D gene ambiguous. The V end lost 1 base, the J end lost 0 bases, and 4 bases lay between the germline ends. This CDR3 has 15 residues. Germline assignment: CDR1 MGHRA and CDR2 YSYEKL. CDR3 in amino acids: CASSQVSSYNSPLHF. The DNA for the CDR3 is TGCGCCAGCAGCCAAGTAAGCTCCTATAATTCACCCCTCCACTTT.

This clonotype came up many times. The genes are TRBV29-1 and TRBJ2-1; tentatively, D is TRBD1 (6 bases). V lost 7 bases to trimming and J lost 1 base, with 11 bases between them. The CDR3 spans 13 residues. The germline V gene has CDR1 SQVTM and CDR2 ANQGSEA. The CDR3 region is CSGGTSSYNEQFF. CDR3 DNA: TGCAGCGGAGGGACATCGTCCTACAATGAGCAGTTCTTC.

This clonotype was seen at least ten times. V and J are TRBV5-1 and TRBJ2-5, with 14 bases lining up with TRBD2. Germline V gene lookup returns CDR1 SGHRS and CDR2 YFSETQ. V gave up 4 bases and J gave up 2 bases; unmatched junction bases: 4. This CDR3 region has 16 residues. CDR3: CASSIGLAGGQETQYF. CDR3 nucleotides: TGCGCCAGCAGCATTGGACTAGCGGGGGGTCAAGAGACCCAGTACTTC.